This T cell receptor beta chain was obtained from a study of blood T cell repertoires in COVID-19. About the study: The United States, Italy and Spain supplied acute and convalescent COVID-19 samples. From T cells, B-cell-depleted T cells, or PBMCs came the material, which was cDNA or gDNA.

In the original processing: For nucleated cells, counts were estimated from reference gene primer amplification. The repertoire was sequenced with immunoSEQ multiplex PCR; TCRdb's copy has only in-frame clones and lacks some. V, J and clone size reflect that table, while D and trimming were determined from the DNA. The sample carries under 60,000 clones, about nine tenths recorded once. Trimming shortened V by 3 bases and J by 7 bases, and 13 bases separated the two germline ends. This CDR3 is built from 14 residues. Looked up from germline, CDR1 is LNHDA and CDR2 is SQIVND (reference sequence). The chain recombines TRBV19 with TRBJ2-1; D possibly corresponds to TRBD1 (6 bases). The source material was peripheral blood. This TCR came from a human donor with acute or convalescent COVID-19. The donor label of this sample is uncertain. The CDR3 region is CASSILDSLNEQFF. Here the CDR3 DNA reads TGTGCCAGTAGTATCCTGGACAGCCTAAATGAGCAGTTCTTC.